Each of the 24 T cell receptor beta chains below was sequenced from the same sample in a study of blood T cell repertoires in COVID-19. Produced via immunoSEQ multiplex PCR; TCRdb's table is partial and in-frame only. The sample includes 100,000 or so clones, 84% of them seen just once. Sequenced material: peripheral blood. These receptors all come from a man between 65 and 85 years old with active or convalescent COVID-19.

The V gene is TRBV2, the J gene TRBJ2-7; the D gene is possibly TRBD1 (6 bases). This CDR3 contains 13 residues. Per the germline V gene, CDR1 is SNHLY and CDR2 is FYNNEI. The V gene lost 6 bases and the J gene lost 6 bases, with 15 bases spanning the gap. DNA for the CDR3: TGTGCCAGCAGCCTCGACAGGTCTGGCGAGCAGTACTTC. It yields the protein CASSLDRSGEQYF.

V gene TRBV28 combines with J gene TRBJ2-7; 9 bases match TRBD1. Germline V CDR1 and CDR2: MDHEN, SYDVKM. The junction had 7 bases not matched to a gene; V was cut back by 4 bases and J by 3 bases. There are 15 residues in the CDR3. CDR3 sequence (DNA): TGTGCCAGCAGTTCTCCCGGGACAGGGAGCTACGAGCAGTACTTC. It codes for CASSSPGTGSYEQYF.

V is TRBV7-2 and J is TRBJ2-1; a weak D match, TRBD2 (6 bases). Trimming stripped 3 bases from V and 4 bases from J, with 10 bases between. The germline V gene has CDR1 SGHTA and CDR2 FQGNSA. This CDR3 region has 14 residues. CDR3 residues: CASSFRTNYNEQFF. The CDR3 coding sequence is TGTGCCAGCAGCTTTCGGACTAATTACAATGAGCAGTTCTTC.

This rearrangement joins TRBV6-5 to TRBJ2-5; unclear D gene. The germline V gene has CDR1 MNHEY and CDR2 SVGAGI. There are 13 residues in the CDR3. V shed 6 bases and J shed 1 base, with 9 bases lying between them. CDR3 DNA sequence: TGTGCCAGCAGGGCAGAACCCCAAGAGACCCAGTACTTC. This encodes CASRAEPQETQYF.

The CDR3 DNA sequence: TGTGCCAGCAGTCGAGGGACTTTCAGCGAAGATACGCAGTATTTT. It yields the protein CASSRGTFSEDTQYF. V is TRBV11-1 and J is TRBJ2-3, with D possibly being TRBD2 (6 bases). Trimming took off 6 bases at V and 5 bases at J, with 18 bases between the two ends. The length of the CDR3 is 15 residues. From germline, CDR1 is SGHAT and CDR2 FQDESV (reference sequence).

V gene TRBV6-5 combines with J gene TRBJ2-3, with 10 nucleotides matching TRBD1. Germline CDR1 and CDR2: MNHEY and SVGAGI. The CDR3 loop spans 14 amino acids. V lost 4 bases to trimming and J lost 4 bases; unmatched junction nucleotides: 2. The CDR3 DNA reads TGTGCCAGCAGTTCCGGGACAGGGGCAGATACGCAGTATTTT. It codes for CASSSGTGADTQYF.

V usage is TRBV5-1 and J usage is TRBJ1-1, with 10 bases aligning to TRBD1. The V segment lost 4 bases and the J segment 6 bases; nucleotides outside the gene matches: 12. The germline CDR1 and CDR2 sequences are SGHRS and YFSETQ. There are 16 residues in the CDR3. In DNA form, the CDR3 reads TGCGCCAGCAGCGTTACCGGGACAGGGGTAGATGCTGAAGCTTTCTTT. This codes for CASSVTGTGVDAEAFF.

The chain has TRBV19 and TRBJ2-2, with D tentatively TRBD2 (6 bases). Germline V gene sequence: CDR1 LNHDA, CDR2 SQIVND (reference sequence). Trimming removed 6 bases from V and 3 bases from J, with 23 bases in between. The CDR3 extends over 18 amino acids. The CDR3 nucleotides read TGTGCCAGTAGCCCGGGTGGGCAGGGAGGCGCGTACACCGGGGAGCTGTTTTTT. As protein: CASSPGGQGGAYTGELFF.

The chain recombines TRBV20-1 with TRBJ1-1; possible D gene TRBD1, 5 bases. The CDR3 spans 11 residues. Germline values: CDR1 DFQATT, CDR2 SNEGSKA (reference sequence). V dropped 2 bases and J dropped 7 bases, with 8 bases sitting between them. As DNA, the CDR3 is TGCAGTGCTAGACTGCAGGGTGAAGCTTTCTTT. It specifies CSARLQGEAFF.

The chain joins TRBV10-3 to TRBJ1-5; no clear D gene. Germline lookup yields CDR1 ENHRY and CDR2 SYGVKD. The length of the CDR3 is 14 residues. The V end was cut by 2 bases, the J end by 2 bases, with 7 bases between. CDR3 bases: TGTGCCATCAGTGAGGGTTTAGGCAATCAGCCCCAGCATTTT. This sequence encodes CAISEGLGNQPQHF.

The CDR3 DNA follows: TGTGCCTGGGTAACCGGGACAGAGCAGTTCTTC. This codes for CAWVTGTEQFF. The rearrangement uses TRBV30 and TRBJ2-1, with D maybe TRBD1 (6 bases). The germline V and J ends were trimmed by 5 bases and 10 bases, with 12 bases remaining between them. The CDR3 totals 11 residues. Germline V gene lookup returns CDR1 GTSNPN and CDR2 SVGIG (reference sequence).

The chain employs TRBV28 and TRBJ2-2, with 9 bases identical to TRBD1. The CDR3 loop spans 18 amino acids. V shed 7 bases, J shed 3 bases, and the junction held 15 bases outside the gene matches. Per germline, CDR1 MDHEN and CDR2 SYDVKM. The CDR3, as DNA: TGTGCCAGCATCGGGACAGGGCCCCTTGGGCGTGACACCGGGGAGCTGTTTTTT. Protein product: CASIGTGPLGRDTGELFF.

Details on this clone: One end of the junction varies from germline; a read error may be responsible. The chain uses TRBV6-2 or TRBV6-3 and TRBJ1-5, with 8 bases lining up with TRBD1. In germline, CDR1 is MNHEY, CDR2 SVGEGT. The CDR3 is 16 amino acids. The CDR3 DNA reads TGTGCCAGCAGTGACTCCGGGACAGGTAGCAATCAGCCCCAGCATTTT. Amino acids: CASSDSGTGSNQPQHF.

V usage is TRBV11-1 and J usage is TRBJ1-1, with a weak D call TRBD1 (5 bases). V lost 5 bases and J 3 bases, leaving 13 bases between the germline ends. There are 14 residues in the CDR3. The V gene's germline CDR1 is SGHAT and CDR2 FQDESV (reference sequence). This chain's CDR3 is CASSRVQGYTEAFF. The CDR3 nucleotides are TGTGCCAGCAGCCGGGTTCAGGGTTACACTGAAGCTTTCTTT.

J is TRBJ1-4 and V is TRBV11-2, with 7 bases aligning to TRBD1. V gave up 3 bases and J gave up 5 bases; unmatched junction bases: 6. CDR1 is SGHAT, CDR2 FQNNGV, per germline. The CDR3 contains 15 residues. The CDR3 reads CASSLGARGNEKLFF. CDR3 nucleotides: TGTGCCAGCAGCTTGGGAGCCAGGGGGAATGAAAAACTGTTTTTT.

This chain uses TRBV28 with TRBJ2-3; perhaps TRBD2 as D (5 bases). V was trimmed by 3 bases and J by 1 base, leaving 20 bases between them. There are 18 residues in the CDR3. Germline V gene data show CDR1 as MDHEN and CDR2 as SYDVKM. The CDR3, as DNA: TGTGCCAGCAGTTTGGGCTCGGGGTCGGATAAACGCACAGATACGCAGTATTTT. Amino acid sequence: CASSLGSGSDKRTDTQYF. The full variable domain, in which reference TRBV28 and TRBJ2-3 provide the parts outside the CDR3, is DVKVTQSSRYLVKRTGEKVFLECVQDMDHENMFWYRQDPGLGLRLIYFSYDVKMKEKGDIPEGYSVSREKKERFSLILESASTNQTSMYLCASSLGSGSDKRTDTQYFGPGTRLTVL.

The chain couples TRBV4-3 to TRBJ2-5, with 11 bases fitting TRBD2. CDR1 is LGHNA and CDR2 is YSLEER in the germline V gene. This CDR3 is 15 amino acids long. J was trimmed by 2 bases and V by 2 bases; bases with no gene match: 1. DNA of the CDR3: TGCGCCAGCAGCCAATCTAGCGGGGGGCAAGAGACCCAGTACTTC. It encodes CASSQSSGGQETQYF.

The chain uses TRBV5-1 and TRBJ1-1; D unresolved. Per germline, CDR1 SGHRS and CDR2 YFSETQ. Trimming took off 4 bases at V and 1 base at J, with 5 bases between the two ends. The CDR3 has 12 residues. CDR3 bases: TGCGCCAGCAGCGTATCGAACACTGAAGCTTTCTTT. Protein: CASSVSNTEAFF.

CDR3 DNA: TGTGCCAGCAGCTTAGATTCCTGGGGGGATGAGCAGTTCTTC. Protein sequence: CASSLDSWGDEQFF. The V gene is TRBV7-9, the J gene TRBJ2-1, with a weak D call TRBD2 (6 bases). CDR3 size: 14 residues. V shed 1 base and J shed 8 bases, with 12 bases lying between them. CDR1 is SEHNR and CDR2 is FQNEAQ in the germline V gene (reference sequence).

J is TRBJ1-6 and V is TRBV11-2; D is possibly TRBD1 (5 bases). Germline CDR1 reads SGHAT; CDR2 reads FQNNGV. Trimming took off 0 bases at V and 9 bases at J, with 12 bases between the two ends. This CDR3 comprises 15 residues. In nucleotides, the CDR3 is TGTGCCAGCAGCTTAGAGGACACCCGGGCTTCACCCCTCCACTTT. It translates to CASSLEDTRASPLHF. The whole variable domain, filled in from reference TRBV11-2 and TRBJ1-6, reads EAGVAQSPRYKIIEKRQSVAFWCNPISGHATLYWYQQILGQGPKLLIQFQNNGVVDDSQLPKDRFSAERLKGVDSTLKIQPAKLEDSAVYLCASSLEDTRASPLHFGNGTRLTVT.

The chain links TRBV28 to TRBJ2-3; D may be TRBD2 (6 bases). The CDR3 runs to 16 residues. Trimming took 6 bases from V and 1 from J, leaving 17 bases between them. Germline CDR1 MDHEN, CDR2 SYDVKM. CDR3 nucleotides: TGTGCCAGCAGCCTAACCCCTAGCGACCGCACAGATACGCAGTATTTT. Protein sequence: CASSLTPSDRTDTQYF.

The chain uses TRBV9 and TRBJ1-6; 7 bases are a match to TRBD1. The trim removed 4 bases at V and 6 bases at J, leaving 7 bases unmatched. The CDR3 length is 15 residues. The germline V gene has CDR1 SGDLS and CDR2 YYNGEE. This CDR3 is CASSTGTAVNSPLHF. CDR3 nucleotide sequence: TGTGCCAGCAGCACCGGGACAGCTGTTAATTCACCCCTCCACTTT.

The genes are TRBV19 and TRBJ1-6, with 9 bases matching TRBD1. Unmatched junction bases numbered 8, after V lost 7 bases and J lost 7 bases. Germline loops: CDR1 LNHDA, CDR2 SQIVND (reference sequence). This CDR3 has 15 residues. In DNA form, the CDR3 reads TGTGCCAGTACCGCCGGGACAGGGTGGAATTCACCCCTCCACTTT. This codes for CASTAGTGWNSPLHF.

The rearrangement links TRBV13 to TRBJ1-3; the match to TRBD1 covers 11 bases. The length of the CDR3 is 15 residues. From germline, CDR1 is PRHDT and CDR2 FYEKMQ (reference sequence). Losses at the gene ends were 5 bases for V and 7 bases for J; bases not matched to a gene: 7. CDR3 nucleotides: TGTGCCAGCAGCCGTCCGGGACAGGGGGGCAACACCATATATTTT. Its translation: CASSRPGQGGNTIYF. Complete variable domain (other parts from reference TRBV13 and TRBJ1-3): AAGVIQSPRHLIKEKRETATLKCYPIPRHDTVYWYQQGPGQDPQFLISFYEKMQSDKGSIPDRFSAQQFSDYHSELNMSSLELGDSALYFCASSRPGQGGNTIYFGEGSWLTVV.